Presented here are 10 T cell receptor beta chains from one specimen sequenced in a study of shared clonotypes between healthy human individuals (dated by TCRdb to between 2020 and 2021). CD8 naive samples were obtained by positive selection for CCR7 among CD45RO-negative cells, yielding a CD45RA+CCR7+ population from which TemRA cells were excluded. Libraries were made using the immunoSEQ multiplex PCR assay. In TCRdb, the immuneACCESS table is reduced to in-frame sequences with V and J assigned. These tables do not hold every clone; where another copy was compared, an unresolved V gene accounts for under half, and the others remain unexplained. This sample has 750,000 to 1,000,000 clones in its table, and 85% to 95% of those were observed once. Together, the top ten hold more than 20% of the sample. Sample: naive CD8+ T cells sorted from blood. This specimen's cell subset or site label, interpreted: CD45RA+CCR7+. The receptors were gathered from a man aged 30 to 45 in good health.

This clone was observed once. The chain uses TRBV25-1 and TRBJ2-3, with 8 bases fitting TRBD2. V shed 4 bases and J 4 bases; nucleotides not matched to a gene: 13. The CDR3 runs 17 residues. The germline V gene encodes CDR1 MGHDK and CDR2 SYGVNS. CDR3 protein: CASSAIIAGPTADTQYF. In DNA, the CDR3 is TGTGCCAGCAGTGCAATCATAGCGGGGCCGACGGCAGATACGCAGTATTTT. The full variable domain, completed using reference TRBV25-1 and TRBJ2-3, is EADIYQTPRYLVIGTGKKITLECSQTMGHDKMYWYQQDPGMELHLIHYSYGVNSTEKGDLSSESTVSRIRTEHFPLTLESARPSHTSQYLCASSAIIAGPTADTQYFGPGTRLTVL.

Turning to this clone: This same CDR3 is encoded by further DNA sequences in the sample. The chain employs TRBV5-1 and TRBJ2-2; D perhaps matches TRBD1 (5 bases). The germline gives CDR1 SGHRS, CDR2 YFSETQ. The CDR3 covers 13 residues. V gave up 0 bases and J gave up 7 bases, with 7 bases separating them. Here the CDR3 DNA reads TGCGCCAGCAGCTTGGAAGGGGTCGGGGAGCTGTTTTTT. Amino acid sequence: CASSLEGVGELFF.

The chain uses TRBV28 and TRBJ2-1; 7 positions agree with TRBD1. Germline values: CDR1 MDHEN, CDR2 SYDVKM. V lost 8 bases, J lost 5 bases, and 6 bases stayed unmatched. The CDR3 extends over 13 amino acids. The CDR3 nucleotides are TGTGCCAGCGGGACAGTCGACCACAATGAGCAGTTCTTC. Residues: CASGTVDHNEQFF.

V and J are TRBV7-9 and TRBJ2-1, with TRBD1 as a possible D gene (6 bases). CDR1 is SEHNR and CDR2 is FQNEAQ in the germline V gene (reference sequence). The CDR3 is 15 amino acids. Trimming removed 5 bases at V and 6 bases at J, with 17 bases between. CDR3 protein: CASSPLDRSGNEQFF. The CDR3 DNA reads TGTGCCAGCAGCCCGTTGGACAGAAGTGGCAATGAGCAGTTCTTC.

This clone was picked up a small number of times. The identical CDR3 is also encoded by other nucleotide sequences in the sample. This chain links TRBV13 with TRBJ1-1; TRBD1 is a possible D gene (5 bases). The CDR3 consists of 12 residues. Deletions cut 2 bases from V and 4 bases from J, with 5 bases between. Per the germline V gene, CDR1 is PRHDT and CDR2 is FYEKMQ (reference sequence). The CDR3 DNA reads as TGTGCCAGCAGCTTACAGGGCACTGAAGCTTTCTTT. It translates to CASSLQGTEAFF.

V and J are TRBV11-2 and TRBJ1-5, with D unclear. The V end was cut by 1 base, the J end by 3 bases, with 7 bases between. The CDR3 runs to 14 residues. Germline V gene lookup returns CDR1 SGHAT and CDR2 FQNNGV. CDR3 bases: TGTGCCAGCAGCTTAGCGGGCCCCAATCAGCCCCAGCATTTT. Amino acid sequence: CASSLAGPNQPQHF.

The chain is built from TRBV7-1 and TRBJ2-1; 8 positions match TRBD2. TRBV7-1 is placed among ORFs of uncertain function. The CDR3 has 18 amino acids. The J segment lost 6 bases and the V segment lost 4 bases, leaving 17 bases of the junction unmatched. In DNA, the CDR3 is TGTGCCAGCAGCTTAACAGGACTGTTGGGACTAGGATCCAATGAGCAGTTCTTC. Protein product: CASSLTGLLGLGSNEQFF.

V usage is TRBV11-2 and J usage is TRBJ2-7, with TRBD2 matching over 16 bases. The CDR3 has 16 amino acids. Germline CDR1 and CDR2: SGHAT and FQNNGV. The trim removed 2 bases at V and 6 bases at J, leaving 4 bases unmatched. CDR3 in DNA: TGTGCCAGCAGCTTACCGGGACTAGCGGGAGGGGGCGAGCAGTACTTC. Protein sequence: CASSLPGLAGGGEQYF.

For the CDR3, the DNA is TGTGCCACCAGCAGAGTCAGGGCCCACGAGCAGTACTTC. The encoded protein is CATSRVRAHEQYF. The genes are TRBV15 and TRBJ2-7; TRBD1 is a possible D gene (5 bases). V lost 1 base and J lost 5, with 9 bases in between. There are 13 residues in the CDR3. Germline CDR1 is LNHNV and CDR2 is YYDKDF (reference sequence).

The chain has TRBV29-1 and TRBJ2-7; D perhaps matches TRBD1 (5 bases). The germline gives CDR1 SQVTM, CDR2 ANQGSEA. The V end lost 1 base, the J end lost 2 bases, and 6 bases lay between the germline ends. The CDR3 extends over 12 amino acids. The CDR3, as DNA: TGCAGCGTTGAAGTAGGGGCCTACGAGCAGTACTTC. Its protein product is CSVEVGAYEQYF.